The 17 T cell receptor beta chains presented below share a single source sample, sequenced in a study of post-analysis software for immune sequencing data. Findings of the study overall: Patients had higher frequencies than controls of roughly five TRBV segments, including TRBV5-6, TRBV5-1 and TRBV20-1.

Their antigen targets remain unknown. Unique molecular identifiers tagged the TCR beta cDNA libraries. One entry per CDR3 protein, called by TCRdb with MiXCR from the PCR reads. The sample records roughly 700,000 distinct CDR3 sequences, about 27% being singletons. Sequenced sample: blood. The receptors come from a girl aged 10-17 years with multiple sclerosis.

The chain recombines TRBV20-1 with TRBJ2-5; the D gene could be TRBD1 or TRBD2 (5 bases each). The CDR3 length is 15 residues. V was pared by 6 bases and J by 4 bases, with 21 bases between. Germline V gene lookup returns CDR1 DFQATT and CDR2 SNEGSKA (reference sequence). CDR3 loop: CSALPPGSGGETQYF. CDR3 DNA: TGCAGTGCGTTACCCCCGGGTTCTGGGGGAGAGACCCAGTACTTC.

V usage is TRBV7-9 and J usage is TRBJ1-6; 7 nucleotides align to TRBD1. Germline assignment: CDR1 SEHNR and CDR2 FQNEAQ (reference sequence). This CDR3 contains 16 residues. J was trimmed by 7 bases and V by 0 bases; bases with no gene match: 6. The CDR3 sequence: CASSLAGGMGNSPLHF. For the CDR3, the DNA is TGTGCCAGCAGCTTAGCAGGGGGCATGGGAAATTCACCCCTCCACTTT.

This clonotype was counted between two and nine times. The V and J genes are TRBV2 and TRBJ2-7; weak D call: TRBD1 (5 bases). Germline V CDR1 and CDR2: SNHLY, FYNNEI. The CDR3 loop spans 15 amino acids. Trimming stripped 7 bases from V and 6 bases from J, with 22 bases between. This chain's CDR3 is CASTDRGKRSGEQYF. The DNA for the CDR3 is TGTGCCAGCACAGACAGAGGAAAACGCTCGGGCGAGCAGTACTTC.

The rearrangement joins TRBV5-1 to TRBJ2-2, with 11 bases fitting TRBD1. CDR3 size: 15 residues. Trimming cost V 5 bases and J 4 bases; bases outside gene matches: 4. CDR1 and CDR2 from the germline V gene are SGHRS and YFSETQ. The CDR3 is CASRPGQGATGELFF. The CDR3, as DNA: TGCGCCAGCAGACCAGGACAGGGGGCCACCGGGGAGCTGTTTTTT.

V usage is TRBV27 and J usage is TRBJ2-6; D possibly matches TRBD1 or TRBD2 (5 bases each). V was shortened by 5 bases and J by 4 bases, with 6 bases between the two germline ends. This CDR3 is built from 13 residues. Germline V gives CDR1 MNHEY, CDR2 SMNVEV (reference sequence). This chain's CDR3 is CASSEGGANVLTF. CDR3 DNA: TGTGCCAGCAGTGAGGGGGGGGCCAACGTCCTGACTTTC.

The gene calls are TRBV24-1 and TRBJ1-4; 7 bases line up with TRBD1. The CDR3 extends over 15 amino acids. Trimming at V came to 10 bases and at J to 10 bases, leaving 17 bases not matched to a gene. CDR1 and CDR2 from the germline V gene are KGHDR and SFDVKD. CDR3 residues: CATGRKQGVGGKLFF. Written as DNA, the CDR3 is TGTGCCACGGGCCGAAAGCAGGGGGTCGGAGGAAAACTGTTTTTT.

J is TRBJ1-4 and V is TRBV5-4, with TRBD1 identical over 7 bases. Germline V lookup: CDR1 SGHNT, CDR2 YYREEE (reference sequence). J lost 8 bases, V lost 1 base, and 11 bases had no gene match. The CDR3 has 16 amino acids. CDR3 residues: CASSLMAGGGKEKLFF. As DNA, the CDR3 is TGTGCCAGCAGCTTGATGGCAGGGGGTGGGAAGGAAAAACTGTTTTTT.

This clonotype was counted between two and nine times. The V gene is TRBV28, the J gene TRBJ2-1, with TRBD2 identical over 10 bases. This CDR3 spans 16 amino acids. CDR1 MDHEN and CDR2 SYDVKM come from the germline V gene. J lost 6 bases, V lost 1 base, and 6 bases had no gene match. The CDR3 reads CASSLSGTSVSNEQFF. The CDR3 DNA is TGTGCCAGCAGTTTATCCGGGACTAGCGTTTCCAATGAGCAGTTCTTC.

The table lists this clonotype with a few counts. The V call is TRBV12-3 or TRBV12-4, the J call TRBJ2-5; a weak D match, TRBD2 (5 bases). Deletions cut 3 bases from V and 5 bases from J, with 16 bases between. This CDR3 contains 15 residues. The CDR3 DNA reads TGTGCCAGCAGTTTGGAGGCCCCGGTGGGGGAGACCCAGTACTTC. The encoded protein is CASSLEAPVGETQYF.

The rearrangement joins TRBV11-2 to TRBJ2-1, with 7 bases aligning to TRBD1. This CDR3 has 13 amino acids. Germline CDR1 reads SGHAT; CDR2 reads FQNNGV. V lost 4 bases and J lost 6; bases outside the gene matches: 3. DNA for the CDR3: TGTGCCAGCAGCTCGAGACAGGGCAATGAGCAGTTCTTC. As protein: CASSSRQGNEQFF.

This clonotype was found a few times. The chain carries TRBV29-1 and TRBJ2-3; a possible D gene is TRBD2 (6 bases). Germline loops: CDR1 SQVTM, CDR2 ANQGSEA. The V and J ends lost 0 bases and 4 bases respectively, with 14 bases between them. The CDR3 runs to 15 residues. The CDR3 nucleotides are TGCAGCGTTGAAGATCTCGTTTGGGGGGCAGATACGCAGTATTTT. Translated, it gives CSVEDLVWGADTQYF.

This rearrangement joins TRBV9 to TRBJ2-7; 7 positions agree with TRBD2. J lost 1 base, V lost 0 bases, and 4 bases had no gene match. CDR1 is SGDLS, CDR2 YYNGEE, per germline. The length of the CDR3 is 15 residues. This CDR3 is CASSVADGRSYEQYF. CDR3 nucleotide sequence: TGTGCCAGCAGCGTAGCTGACGGGAGGTCCTACGAGCAGTACTTC.

This clonotype was counted once. The chain employs TRBV7-2 and TRBJ2-3, with a tentative D call TRBD2 (5 bases). CDR3 length equals 12 residues. Per the germline V gene, CDR1 is SGHTA and CDR2 is FQGNSA. The ends were cut back, 0 bases at V and 14 bases at J, with 12 bases in the middle. CDR3 DNA: TGTGCCAGCAGCTTAGCCGGAGGACGTCCGTATTTT. The encoded protein is CASSLAGGRPYF.

This clonotype appeared a few times. The chain joins TRBV10-2 to TRBJ2-3; maybe TRBD2 (5 bases). CDR1 and CDR2 from the germline V gene are WSHSY and SAAADI. V was trimmed by 3 bases and J by 0 bases, leaving 13 bases between them. This CDR3 comprises 16 residues. The CDR3 DNA reads TGCGCCAGCAGTGATCCCAGCGGACCTAGCACAGATACGCAGTATTTT. As protein: CASSDPSGPSTDTQYF.

Written as DNA, the CDR3 is TGCAGCGCTCCGAAGGGGGCCAGCACAGATACGCAGTATTTT. It translates to CSAPKGASTDTQYF. The chain joins TRBV29-1 to TRBJ2-3; 7 bases align to TRBD1. The germline V gene has CDR1 SQVTM and CDR2 ANQGSEA. The CDR3 loop spans 14 amino acids. Trimming at V came to 7 bases and at J to 0 bases, leaving 7 bases not matched to a gene.

The chain employs TRBV7-3 and TRBJ2-4; D not certain. The DNA end lines up better with TRBJ2-7; the J call may be wrong. This CDR3 has 15 residues. Looked up from germline, CDR1 is SGHTA and CDR2 is FQGTGA. The CDR3 DNA reads TGTGCCAGCAGTCAAACCGGGCCTCTGGACGGCGAGCAGTACTTC. Amino acid sequence: CASSQTGPLDGEQYF.

This clonotype was seen a single time. V usage is TRBV20-1 and J usage is TRBJ1-5; possibly TRBD1 for D (6 bases). Germline V gene sequence: CDR1 DFQATT, CDR2 SNEGSKA (reference sequence). The CDR3 consists of 16 residues. V was clipped by 3 bases and J by 4 bases, with 19 bases between them. The CDR3 protein is CSASNGGKGGNQPQHF. The CDR3 DNA reads TGCAGTGCTAGTAATGGCGGTAAAGGGGGGAATCAGCCCCAGCATTTT.